This T cell receptor (beta chain) was obtained from a study of identical twins. Study outcomes and limitations: Out-of-frame beta chain sequences displayed weaker excess sharing between twins. Abundant beta clonotypes from cord blood had fewer insertions, unlike memory repertoires, which showed none.

A universal primer site was added by template switching, and unique molecular identifiers were carried by the cDNA. TCRdb ran MiXCR on the 5' RACE reads and lists one entry per CDR3 protein. Found here are some 1,600,000 distinct CDR3 sequences, about 32% of them singletons; the top ten hold 0.25% to 0.3%. This CDR3 comprises 16 residues. V gave up 3 bases and J gave up 3 bases, with 16 bases separating them. Germline V gene data show CDR1 as SGHDT and CDR2 as YYEEEE. Comments on this clonotype: Its antigen is undetermined.

The sequenced material came from cord blood. The clonotype comes from a newborn girl in good health. The V call is TRBV5-6, the J call TRBJ2-1; a possible D gene is TRBD2 (6 bases). CDR3 nucleotides: TGTGCCAGCAGCTGGGATAGCGGACGCCTCTACAATGAGCAGTTCTTC. This sequence encodes CASSWDSGRLYNEQFF.